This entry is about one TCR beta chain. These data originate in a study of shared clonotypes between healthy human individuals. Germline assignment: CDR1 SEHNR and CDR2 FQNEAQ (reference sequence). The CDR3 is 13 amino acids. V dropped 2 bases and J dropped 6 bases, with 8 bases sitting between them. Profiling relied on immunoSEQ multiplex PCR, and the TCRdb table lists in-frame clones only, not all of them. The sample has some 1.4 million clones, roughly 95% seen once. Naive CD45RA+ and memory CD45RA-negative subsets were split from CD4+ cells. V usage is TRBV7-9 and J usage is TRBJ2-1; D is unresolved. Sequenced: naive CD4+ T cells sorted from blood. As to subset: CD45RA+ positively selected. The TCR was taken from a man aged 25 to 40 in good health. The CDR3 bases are TGTGCCAGCAGCTTAATGTCACGCAATGAGCAGTTCTTC. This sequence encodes CASSLMSRNEQFF.